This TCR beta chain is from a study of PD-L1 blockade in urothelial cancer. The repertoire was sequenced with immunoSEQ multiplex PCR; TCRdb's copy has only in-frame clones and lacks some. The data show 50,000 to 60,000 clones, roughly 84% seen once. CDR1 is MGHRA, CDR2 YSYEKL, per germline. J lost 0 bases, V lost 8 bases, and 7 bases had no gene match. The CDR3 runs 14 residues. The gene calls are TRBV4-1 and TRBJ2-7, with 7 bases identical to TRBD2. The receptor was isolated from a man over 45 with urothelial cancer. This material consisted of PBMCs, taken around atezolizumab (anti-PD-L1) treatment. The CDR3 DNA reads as TGCGCCAGCGGACCAAGCGGGACCTCCTACGAGCAGTACTTC. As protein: CASGPSGTSYEQYF.